This TCR beta chain comes out of a study of siplizumab effects on memory and regulatory T cells. Study results and caveats: Siplizumab produced a significant drop in alloreactive sequences attributable to unstimulated CD4+ memory cells. Roughly 80-96% of proliferating CD4+ or CD8+ clones defied assignment to a naive or memory phenotype. Few alloreactive clones mapped to unstimulated subsets. The study found naive T cells seemingly more diverse than memory cells and seemingly major alloresponse contributors.

About this clone itself: Its antigen is currently unknown.

Produced via immunoSEQ multiplex PCR; TCRdb's table is partial and in-frame only. This sample yields approximately 100,000 clones, of which about 92% are seen a single time; less than 0.85% belongs to the top ten. Sequencing was carried out using Tregs sorted from blood. This receptor was obtained from a human donor in good health.

The CDR3 DNA sequence: TGTGCCAGCAGCCAGGGATTTAACACCGGGGAGCTGTTTTTT. This translates into CASSQGFNTGELFF. V usage is TRBV7-3 and J usage is TRBJ2-2; the D gene is possibly TRBD1 (5 bases). With 5 bases removed from V and 2 bases from J, the gap between germline ends came to 9 bases. The germline gives CDR1 SGHTA, CDR2 FQGTGA. This CDR3 contains 14 residues. Full variable domain (outside the CDR3, taken from reference TRBV7-3 and TRBJ2-2): GAGVSQTPSNKVTEKGKYVELRCDPISGHTALYWYRQSLGQGPEFLIYFQGTGAADDSGLPNDRFFAVRPEGSVSTLKIQRTERGDSAVYLCASSQGFNTGELFFGEGSRLTVL.